This entry concerns a single TCR beta chain. Clones were sequenced by immunoSEQ multiplex PCR, and TCRdb holds only the in-frame ones, with some missing. Among roughly 250,000 clones listed, 85% to 90% were seen once. The sample belongs to a study of blood T cell repertoires in COVID-19. Study in general: The samples span acute and convalescent COVID-19 from the United States, Italy and Spain. Sample material is recorded as cDNA or gDNA derived from T cells, B-cell-depleted T cells, or PBMCs.

CDR1 and CDR2 (germline): SNHLY, FYNNEI. The CDR3 runs 13 residues. V dropped 6 bases and J dropped 4 bases, with 12 bases sitting between them. The Seattle patients, enrolled during active infection, were followed longitudinally. This sequence originates from a woman in her twenties or thirties with COVID-19, enrolled during active disease. Material: peripheral blood. This rearrangement joins TRBV2 to TRBJ1-2; tentatively, D is TRBD1 (6 bases). CDR3 protein: CASRTQGPYGYTF. The CDR3 DNA reads as TGTGCCAGCAGGACGCAGGGGCCCTATGGCTACACCTTC.